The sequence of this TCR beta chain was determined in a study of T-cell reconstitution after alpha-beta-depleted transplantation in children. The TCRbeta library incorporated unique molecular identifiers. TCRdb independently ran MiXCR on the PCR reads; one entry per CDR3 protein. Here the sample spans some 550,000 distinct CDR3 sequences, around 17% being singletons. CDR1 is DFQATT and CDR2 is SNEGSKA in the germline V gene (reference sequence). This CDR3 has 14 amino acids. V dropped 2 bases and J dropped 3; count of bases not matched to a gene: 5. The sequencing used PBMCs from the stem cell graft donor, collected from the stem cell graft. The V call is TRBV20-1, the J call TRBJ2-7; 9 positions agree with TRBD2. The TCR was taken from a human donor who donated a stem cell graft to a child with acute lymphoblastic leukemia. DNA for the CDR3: TGCAGTGCTAGAATGACTAGCGGACTCTACGAGCAGTACTTC. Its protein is CSARMTSGLYEQYF.